The 2 T cell receptor beta chains below come from one sample, sequenced in a study of shared clonotypes between healthy human individuals. Libraries were prepared by immunoSEQ multiplex PCR; TCRdb keeps only in-frame clonotypes and omits some of them. The table has roughly 590,000 clones, about 95% seen once. Terminally differentiated effector memory CD45RA+ cells were excluded by CCR7 positive selection of CD45RO-negative cells. The sample comprised naive CD8+ T cells sorted from blood. The receptors were gathered from a woman between 25 and 40 years old in good health.

The chain uses TRBV5-1 and TRBJ2-2, with a tentative D call TRBD2 (6 bases). Per germline, CDR1 SGHRS and CDR2 YFSETQ. This CDR3 has 12 amino acids. V lost 10 bases, J lost 5 bases, and 12 bases lay in between. The CDR3 DNA reads as TGCGCCGCCCGGGAGCCAACCGGGGAGCTGTTTTTT. This codes for CAAREPTGELFF. Drawing the rest from reference TRBV5-1 and TRBJ2-2, the complete variable domain is KAGVTQTPRYLIKTRGQQVTLSCSPISGHRSVSWYQQTPGQGLQFLFEYFSETQRNKGNFPGRFSGRQFSNSRSEMNVSTLELGDSALYLCAAREPTGELFFGEGSRLTVL.

This rearrangement joins TRBV9 to TRBJ2-1, with D uncertain. Germline CDR1 SGDLS, CDR2 YYNGEE. Trimming pared 2 bases from V and 5 bases from J, leaving 11 bases between. This CDR3 is built from 14 residues. CDR3 amino acids: CASSVVGSDNEQFF. Here the CDR3 DNA reads TGTGCCAGCAGCGTCGTAGGGTCGGACAATGAGCAGTTCTTC.